This TCR beta chain comes out of a study of cytomegalovirus exposure and HLA in healthy donors. Study-wide results and limits: In a later analysis, at a false discovery rate of 0.05, approximately 15,000 TCR beta sequences matched HLA alleles. The authors judged a highly shared variant cluster likely a sequencing artifact. Later analysis suggested most CMV-associated TCR beta chains were HLA-restricted. Most of the TCR beta V segments (in an earlier analysis) were productive either about 90% or about 30% of the time.

Points on this clone: Its antigen remains unknown.

The PCR used 60 Vbeta and 13 Jbeta primers. Some clones are missing from TCRdb's copy, which holds only in-frame ones; the method was immunoSEQ multiplex PCR. There are around 100,000 clones in the sample; over 75% occur only once, and roughly 5.4% lies in the top ten. The CDR3 sequence is 14 residues long. Trimming pared 0 bases from V and 7 bases from J, leaving 12 bases between. CDR1 and CDR2 from the germline V gene are SEHNR and FQNEAQ (reference sequence). The sequence came from a woman younger than 35 in good health and CMV-seropositive. The source material was PBMCs. V gene TRBV7-9 combines with J gene TRBJ1-2; D might be TRBD1 (5 bases). The CDR3 coding sequence is TGTGCCAGCAGCTTAGCGCTCAGGGATGGTGGCTACACCTTC. This translates into CASSLALRDGGYTF.